The next 24 T cell receptor beta chains were all read from a single sample in a study of T-cell reconstitution after alpha-beta-depleted transplantation in children listed by TCRdb under 2016. The treatment or condition label of this sample denotes: allogeneic hematopoietic cell transplantation with graft depleted of TCRalphabeta T cells and CD19 B cells. Libraries were built with PCR. Reads for this sample came from an Illumina HiSeq 2500. To normalize quantification of the TCRbeta repertoire, the TCR libraries were built with molecular barcoding that relied on unique molecular identifiers. The public sequencing data were trimmed at Q25 with fastp and processed into clonotypes with MiXCR by TCRdb, which kept only in-frame beta chains. Each entry is one CDR3 protein sequence, shown with its most common DNA and genes. For this sample there are about 200,000 distinct CDR3 sequences; about 7% appear just once. Jointly, the top ten make up 5% to 6.5% of the sample.

The specimen was PBMCs, collected before TCRalphabeta/CD19-depleted stem cell transplant. The receptors were gathered from a boy aged 2 to 10 with acute lymphoblastic leukemia, due to receive a stem cell transplant.

This clonotype was detected ten times or more. This chain joins TRBV18 and TRBJ2-1; D is unclear. This CDR3 region has 15 residues. Trimming removed 1 base from V and 5 bases from J, with 12 bases in between. Germline V lookup: CDR1 KGHSH, CDR2 LQKENI. The CDR3 spells CASSPLSGKDNEQFF. DNA of the CDR3: TGTGCCAGCTCACCACTTAGTGGAAAAGACAATGAGCAGTTCTTC.

This clonotype was counted many times. The chain uses TRBV7-9 and TRBJ2-2, with D possibly being TRBD2 (5 bases). The CDR3 totals 17 residues. In germline, CDR1 is SEHNR, CDR2 FQNEAQ (reference sequence). V lost 4 bases and J 5 bases, leaving 20 bases between the germline ends. The CDR3 is CASSSGFARTVTGELFF. CDR3 DNA sequence: TGTGCCAGCAGCTCGGGGTTTGCTAGGACTGTTACCGGGGAGCTGTTTTTT.

At least ten counts were recorded for this clonotype. The V call is TRBV4-3, the J call TRBJ2-1; the match to TRBD2 covers 12 bases. CDR3 size: 17 residues. From germline, CDR1 is LGHNA and CDR2 YSLEER. The trim removed 0 bases at V and 5 bases at J, leaving 5 bases unmatched. The CDR3, as DNA: TGCGCCAGCAGCCAAGAAGTACTAGCGGGGGGTCACAATGAGCAGTTCTTC. It encodes CASSQEVLAGGHNEQFF.

Only a few counts were recorded for this clonotype. This chain uses TRBV20-1 with TRBJ2-5, with TRBD2 matching over 12 bases. The CDR3 has 17 amino acids. The germline V gene encodes CDR1 DFQATT and CDR2 SNEGSKA (reference sequence). V dropped 3 bases and J dropped 5; count of bases not matched to a gene: 13. This CDR3 reads CSARPTIRLAGVETQYF. Written as DNA, the CDR3 is TGCAGTGCTAGGCCCACAATTAGACTAGCGGGAGTGGAGACCCAGTACTTC.

The V gene is TRBV12-3 or TRBV12-4, the J gene TRBJ2-5; 7 positions agree with TRBD1. V lost 1 base to trimming and J lost 3 bases; unmatched junction nucleotides: 8. This CDR3 contains 16 residues. CDR3 region: CASSLGYRGKEETQYF. The CDR3 DNA sequence: TGTGCCAGCAGTTTAGGGTACAGGGGTAAGGAAGAGACCCAGTACTTC.

This clonotype showed up many times. This chain links TRBV4-3 with TRBJ2-2, with D hard to call. The germline V gene encodes CDR1 LGHNA and CDR2 YSLEER. The V gene lost 1 base and the J gene lost 4 bases, with 1 base spanning the gap. The CDR3 is 12 residues long. The CDR3 nucleotides are TGCGCCAGCAGCCAAGTCACCGGGGAGCTGTTTTTT. It translates to CASSQVTGELFF.

This clonotype was seen only a few times. V gene TRBV19 combines with J gene TRBJ1-2; a weak D match, TRBD1 (6 bases). Germline CDR1 is LNHDA and CDR2 is SQIVND (reference sequence). Trimming removed 7 bases from V and 0 bases from J, with 15 bases in between. The CDR3 totals 15 residues. This CDR3 reads CASTIEGGANYGYTF. As DNA, the CDR3 is TGTGCCAGTACCATCGAGGGGGGAGCTAACTATGGCTACACCTTC.

This clonotype was observed many times. This chain links TRBV12-3 or TRBV12-4 with TRBJ2-2; TRBD1 matches at 9 bases. This CDR3 region has 17 residues. V shed 10 bases and J 3 bases; nucleotides not matched to a gene: 15. CDR3 region: CATTYTGGGEYTGELFF. DNA for the CDR3: TGTGCCACAACATATACAGGGGGCGGGGAGTACACCGGGGAGCTGTTTTTT.

This clonotype has a count of ten or more. The chain uses TRBV27 and TRBJ2-3; TRBD2 agrees at 10 bases. With V trimmed by 9 bases and J by 1 base, 4 bases remained unmatched. Germline CDR1 reads MNHEY; CDR2 reads SMNVEV (reference sequence). The CDR3 has 14 amino acids. In DNA form, the CDR3 reads TGTGCCAGTGGACTAGCGGAAGGCACAGATACGCAGTATTTT. It codes for CASGLAEGTDTQYF.

The table lists this clonotype with a few counts. The gene calls are TRBV7-9 and TRBJ1-1; perhaps TRBD1 as D (6 bases). Germline values: CDR1 SEHNR, CDR2 FQNEAQ (reference sequence). CDR3 length: 17 amino acids. Trimming cost V 5 bases and J 1 base, with 20 bases left between them. CDR3 sequence: CASSADRWGVSNTEAFF. CDR3 sequence (DNA): TGTGCCAGCAGCGCAGACAGGTGGGGTGTGTCGAACACTGAAGCTTTCTTT.

Ten or more counts support this clonotype. The rearrangement joins TRBV2 to TRBJ2-3; 13 bases match TRBD2. V shed 0 bases and J 3 bases; nucleotides not matched to a gene: 3. Germline CDR1 is SNHLY and CDR2 is FYNNEI. This CDR3 region has 17 residues. The CDR3 reads CASSEAPGLAGTDTQYF. The CDR3 nucleotides read TGTGCCAGCAGTGAAGCTCCGGGACTAGCGGGAACAGATACGCAGTATTTT.

This clonotype was found many times. This sequence joins TRBV10-3 and TRBJ2-1; 8 nucleotides match TRBD1. The length of the CDR3 is 12 residues. V gave up 8 bases and J gave up 15 bases; unmatched junction bases: 12. Per germline, CDR1 ENHRY and CDR2 SYGVKD. For the CDR3, the DNA is TGTGCCATCGCGAAGGAGAGGACAGGGTTGTTCTTC. Translation: CAIAKERTGLFF.

This clonotype appeared many times. The genes are TRBV14 and TRBJ2-1, with D unresolved. This CDR3 comprises 12 residues. CDR1 is SGHDN, CDR2 FVKESK, per germline. Trimming took 0 bases from V and 10 from J, leaving 7 bases between them. CDR3: CASSQDLWEQFF. CDR3 bases: TGTGCCAGCAGCCAAGATTTGTGGGAGCAGTTCTTC. The whole variable domain, filled in from reference TRBV14 and TRBJ2-1, reads EAGVTQFPSHSVIEKGQTVTLRCDPISGHDNLYWYRRVMGKEIKFLLHFVKESKQDESGMPNNRFLAERTGGTYSTLKVQPAELEDSGVYFCASSQDLWEQFFGPGTRLTVL.

This clonotype was counted ten times or more. V and J are TRBV27 and TRBJ2-2; D gene uncertain. Germline CDR1 reads MNHEY; CDR2 reads SMNVEV (reference sequence). This CDR3 is 12 amino acids long. With 6 bases removed from V and 6 bases from J, the gap between germline ends came to 8 bases. The CDR3 DNA reads as TGTGCCAGCAGAAGGGATTCCGGGGAGCTGTTTTTT. Translation: CASRRDSGELFF.

This clonotype was observed many times. The V gene is TRBV12-3 or TRBV12-4, the J gene TRBJ2-7, with 11 bases matching TRBD1. V shed 5 bases, J shed 5 bases, and the junction held 5 bases outside the gene matches. CDR3 length equals 14 residues. DNA for the CDR3: TGTGCCAGCAGTGGGGGACAGGGGGGGGACGAGCAGTACTTC. Its translation is CASSGGQGGDEQYF.

This clonotype showed up many times. The DNA of the CDR3 is TGCAGTGCCCCGAACAGGTACGCTGAAGCTTTCTTT. Translation gives CSAPNRYAEAFF. The chain recombines TRBV20-1 with TRBJ1-1; TRBD1 is a possible D gene (5 bases). The CDR3 contains 12 residues. Deletions cut 6 bases from V and 6 bases from J, with 14 bases between. CDR1 and CDR2 (germline): DFQATT, SNEGSKA (reference sequence).

There are many counts of this clonotype. The J gene is TRBJ2-3, the V gene TRBV28; no clear D. Germline assignment: CDR1 MDHEN and CDR2 SYDVKM. V dropped 2 bases and J dropped 4 bases, with 13 bases sitting between them. The CDR3 is made up of 15 amino acids. As DNA, the CDR3 is TGTGCCAGCAGTTTAGGCGTGCGCCAGGCAGATACGCAGTATTTT. As protein: CASSLGVRQADTQYF.

A few counts support this clonotype. The rearrangement joins TRBV5-1 to TRBJ2-7; a weak D match, TRBD1 (9 bases). The CDR3 extends over 17 amino acids. Germline CDR1 SGHRS, CDR2 YFSETQ. The germline V and J ends were trimmed by 4 bases and 2 bases, with 22 bases remaining between them. CDR3 region: CASSAGQGPGLAYEQYF. CDR3 nucleotide sequence: TGCGCCAGCAGCGCGGGACAGGGACCGGGACTAGCCTACGAGCAGTACTTC.

The gene calls are TRBV20-1 and TRBJ1-2; no reliable D call. Germline assignment: CDR1 DFQATT and CDR2 SNEGSKA (reference sequence). The CDR3 is 15 amino acids. Deletions cut 0 bases from V and 8 bases from J, with 19 bases between. This chain's CDR3 is CSARDSYRVFGGYTF. The CDR3 nucleotides are TGCAGTGCTAGAGATTCGTACAGAGTATTCGGCGGCTACACCTTC.

The J gene is TRBJ1-1, the V gene TRBV25-1; a possible D gene is TRBD1 (6 bases). Germline V gives CDR1 MGHDK, CDR2 SYGVNS. The CDR3 contains 14 residues. Trimming removed 5 bases from V and 4 bases from J, with 14 bases in between. This CDR3 is CASSSQGSLTEAFF. The CDR3 DNA reads as TGTGCCAGCAGTTCACAGGGAAGTCTCACTGAAGCTTTCTTT.

In the case of this clonotype: A much larger clone lies a single base off, so this may be a read error. No DNA is shown, since the ends of the CDR3 on it are uncertain; the CDR3 is the one TCRdb lists. The CDR3: CTSSSGLRAGPYNEKLFF. The chain combines TRBV12-3 or TRBV12-4 with TRBJ1-4. Both ends counted, the CDR3 spans 18 residues.

This clonotype was seen repeatedly, ten times or more. The genes are TRBV7-9 and TRBJ2-7, with 9 bases lining up with TRBD1. CDR1 is SEHNR, CDR2 FQNEAQ, per germline (reference sequence). The CDR3 totals 15 residues. J was trimmed by 5 bases and V by 5 bases; bases with no gene match: 10. CDR3 sequence: CASSPGVGQGNEQYF. The CDR3 DNA sequence: TGTGCCAGCAGCCCAGGGGTGGGACAGGGTAACGAGCAGTACTTC.

Comments on this clonotype: This may come from a read error, since a much larger clone is one base off. V and J are TRBV28 and TRBJ2-1; TRBD2 matches 12 bases. This CDR3 is 15 amino acids long. Trimming cost V 3 bases and J 8 bases; bases outside gene matches: 5. Germline V gene sequence: CDR1 MDHEN, CDR2 SYDVKM. As DNA, the CDR3 is TGTGCCAGCAGTTTCCCGACTAGCGGGAGATATGAGCAGTTCTTC. This translates into CASSFPTSGRYEQFF.

There are many counts of this clonotype. The chain carries TRBV21-1 and TRBJ1-5. TRBV21-1 is shown as a pseudogene. The CDR3 extends over 10 amino acids. The CDR3 loop is CASSNRPGHF. The CDR3, as DNA: TGTGCCAGCAGTAACCGACCTGGGCATTTT.